This entry lists 20 T cell receptor beta chains sequenced from one sample in a study of T cells after yellow fever vaccination. TCRdb reprocessed the 5' RACE reads with MiXCR, giving one entry per CDR3 protein. The data contain tens of thousands of distinct CDR3 sequences, around 5.8% of them singletons. The source was PBMCs, either bulk or a sorted T-cell subset (CD4+, CD8+, memory, or dextramer-sorted; not recorded which), collected on the day of the yellow fever booster vaccination. These receptors originate from a young man who received the YFV17D yellow fever vaccine.

By sample fraction, this clonotype is medium-sized. The chain carries TRBV29-1 and TRBJ2-2; 10 bases agree with TRBD2. Germline V gene sequence: CDR1 SQVTM, CDR2 ANQGSEA. The J segment lost 4 bases and the V segment lost 5 bases, leaving 4 bases of the junction unmatched. The CDR3 loop spans 14 amino acids. In DNA, the CDR3 is TGCAGCGTTCCGGGACTAGCGAGCACCGGGGAGCTGTTTTTT. Translated: CSVPGLASTGELFF.

A word on this clonotype: Germline is not matched at one junction end, which may reflect a read error. This rearrangement joins TRBV20-1 to TRBJ2-7; D may correspond to TRBD1 or TRBD2 (5 bases each). The CDR3 is 16 amino acids. Germline V CDR1 and CDR2: DFQATT, SNEGSKA (reference sequence). The chain's CDR3 is CCARREPGGINYEQYF. In nucleotides, the CDR3 is TGCTGTGCTAGAAGGGAGCCTGGGGGAATCAACTACGAGCAGTACTTC.

The V gene is TRBV27, the J gene TRBJ2-3, with no clear D. The germline CDR1 and CDR2 sequences are MNHEY and SMNVEV (reference sequence). This CDR3 has 14 residues. V was shortened by 2 bases and J by 3 bases, with 9 bases between the two germline ends. The chain's CDR3 is CASSLGRITDTQYF. The CDR3 region has the DNA TGTGCCAGCAGTTTAGGCAGGATTACAGATACGCAGTATTTT.

The chain is built from TRBV20-1 and TRBJ2-7; D remains unclear. Germline CDR1 reads DFQATT; CDR2 reads SNEGSKA (reference sequence). The ends were cut back, 4 bases at V and 7 bases at J, with 8 bases in the middle. The CDR3 has 10 residues. CDR3 nucleotide sequence: TGCAGTGCTATAATGTCGGAGCAGTACTTC. It is translated as CSAIMSEQYF.

The rearrangement uses TRBV7-9 and TRBJ1-2; 7 bases line up with TRBD1. This CDR3 has 14 amino acids. The J segment lost 3 bases and the V segment lost 4 bases, leaving 5 bases of the junction unmatched. Germline CDR1 SEHNR, CDR2 FQNEAQ (reference sequence). CDR3 DNA sequence: TGTGCCAGCAGCTCAGGACAGGTCCACTATGGCTACACCTTC. As protein: CASSSGQVHYGYTF.

This clonotype was found many times. The chain combines TRBV7-9 with TRBJ1-5, with D unclear. The V end lost 0 bases, the J end lost 1 base, and 1 base lay between the germline ends. Germline loops: CDR1 SEHNR, CDR2 FQNEAQ (reference sequence). The CDR3 covers 13 residues. The DNA for the CDR3 is TGTGCCAGCAGCTTAGCCAGCAATCAGCCCCAGCATTTT. Protein: CASSLASNQPQHF.

This clonotype ranks as medium-sized (0.01 to 0.1%). The chain is built from TRBV20-1 and TRBJ1-5; TRBD1 aligns across 12 bases. The CDR3 totals 15 residues. The germline V gene encodes CDR1 DFQATT and CDR2 SNEGSKA (reference sequence). Trimming cost V 7 bases and J 7 bases; bases outside gene matches: 11. In nucleotides, the CDR3 is TGCAGTGTCCAGGGGGGACAGGGGGCTTGGCAGCCCCAGCATTTT. This encodes CSVQGGQGAWQPQHF.

This clonotype was seen repeatedly, ten times or more. The genes are TRBV5-1 and TRBJ2-5; D is ambiguous. Between the trimmed V and J ends, which lost 4 bases and 4 bases, there was a span of 14 bases. This CDR3 has 14 residues. From germline, CDR1 is SGHRS and CDR2 YFSETQ. CDR3 sequence (DNA): TGCGCCAGCAGCCGGCTGGGGAATGGAGAGACCCAGTACTTC. As protein: CASSRLGNGETQYF.

This clonotype was picked up many times. The chain employs TRBV20-1 and TRBJ2-3, with D hard to call. CDR3 size: 14 residues. V was clipped by 1 base and J by 1 base, with 9 bases between them. The germline V gene has CDR1 DFQATT and CDR2 SNEGSKA (reference sequence). CDR3 nucleotides: TGCAGTGCTAGAGTTTCCCCGGGCACAGATACGCAGTATTTT. As protein: CSARVSPGTDTQYF.

Only a few counts were recorded for this clonotype. Compared with germline, one end of the junction differs, possibly owing to a read error. J is TRBJ2-7 and V is TRBV20-1; TRBD2 might be the D (6 bases). The germline V gene encodes CDR1 DFQATT and CDR2 SNEGSKA (reference sequence). The CDR3 has 17 amino acids. CDR3 residues: CCARLPPERDFAYEQYF. For the CDR3, the DNA is TGCTGTGCTAGACTCCCACCCGAACGGGACTTTGCCTACGAGCAGTACTTC.

Many counts were recorded for this clonotype. The genes are TRBV12-3 or TRBV12-4 and TRBJ2-5; the D gene could be TRBD1 or TRBD2 (5 bases each). Trimming took 3 bases from V and 4 from J, leaving 9 bases between them. The CDR3 loop spans 13 amino acids. The CDR3 nucleotides are TGTGCCAGCAGTTTTGCAGGGAGAGAGACCCAGTACTTC. As protein: CASSFAGRETQYF.

This clonotype was counted ten times or more. The chain has TRBV20-1 and TRBJ1-4; D is unclear. This CDR3 spans 15 amino acids. CDR1 is DFQATT and CDR2 is SNEGSKA in the germline V gene (reference sequence). The V gene lost 5 bases and the J gene lost 4 bases, with 17 bases spanning the gap. CDR3 DNA sequence: TGCAGTGCTGGCGGAAGAGGGCGATTTAATGAAAAACTGTTTTTT. This gives the protein CSAGGRGRFNEKLFF.

This clonotype has a count of ten or more. This chain connects TRBV6-1 to TRBJ2-1; tentatively, D is TRBD1 or TRBD2 (5 bases each). Trimming removed 6 bases from V and 6 bases from J, with 12 bases in between. This CDR3 comprises 13 residues. Germline CDR1 is MNHNS and CDR2 is SASEGT. The CDR3 loop reads CASRGDLRNEQFF. DNA for the CDR3: TGTGCCAGCAGAGGGGACCTTCGCAATGAGCAGTTCTTC.

Many counts were recorded for this clonotype. This sequence joins TRBV29-1 and TRBJ2-1; the D is unclear. The ends were cut back, 2 bases at V and 5 bases at J, with 10 bases in the middle. Germline-derived CDR1 and CDR2 are SQVTM and ANQGSEA. The CDR3 sequence is 13 residues long. CDR3 sequence (DNA): TGCAGCGTTGAACACCAACGCGACAATGAGCAGTTCTTC. Its translation is CSVEHQRDNEQFF.

This clonotype has ten or more counts. The V and J genes are TRBV29-1 and TRBJ1-6, with 9 positions matching TRBD1. This CDR3 contains 14 residues. Germline V CDR1 and CDR2: SQVTM, ANQGSEA. V was pared by 4 bases and J by 7 bases, with 5 bases of the junction left unmatched. DNA of the CDR3: TGCAGCGTTGCATGGGACAGGGAGAATTCACCCCTCCACTTT. Translating gives CSVAWDRENSPLHF.

This clonotype was seen only a few times. This chain uses TRBV20-1 with TRBJ1-5, with D perhaps TRBD1 (5 bases). V was pared by 5 bases and J by 9 bases, with 23 bases between. The CDR3 totals 15 residues. CDR1 and CDR2 from the germline V gene are DFQATT and SNEGSKA (reference sequence). CDR3 region: CSAPITGTVEGPQHF. CDR3 DNA sequence: TGCAGTGCTCCCATCACCGGGACGGTGGAGGGGCCCCAGCATTTT.

In this sample, this clonotype turned up many times. This chain links TRBV5-4 with TRBJ1-1; perhaps TRBD1 as D (6 bases). The V end lost 3 bases, the J end lost 0 bases, and 21 bases lay between the germline ends. Per germline, CDR1 SGHNT and CDR2 YYREEE (reference sequence). The CDR3 covers 18 residues. The CDR3 here is CASSSPVGGWDMNTEAFF. The CDR3 nucleotides are TGTGCCAGCAGCTCCCCCGTTGGCGGGTGGGACATGAACACTGAAGCTTTCTTT.

This clonotype was counted many times. V is TRBV20-1 and J is TRBJ2-1; 9 positions match TRBD2. This CDR3 comprises 14 residues. Unmatched junction bases numbered 4, after V lost 3 bases and J lost 4 bases. Germline loops: CDR1 DFQATT, CDR2 SNEGSKA (reference sequence). The CDR3 protein is CSARGAGGYNEQFF. In DNA form, the CDR3 reads TGCAGTGCTAGGGGAGCGGGAGGTTACAATGAGCAGTTCTTC.

This clonotype was recorded many times. This chain joins TRBV28 and TRBJ1-1; unclear D gene. The CDR3 has 11 residues. V lost 2 bases to trimming and J lost 8 bases, with 6 bases between them. Germline V gene lookup returns CDR1 MDHEN and CDR2 SYDVKM. DNA for the CDR3: TGTGCCAGCAGTTTAAAGGCCGAAGCTTTCTTT. It encodes CASSLKAEAFF.

This clonotype was found many times. V usage is TRBV10-1 and J usage is TRBJ2-3; D uncertain. The CDR3 spans 14 residues. The ends were cut back, 6 bases at V and 0 bases at J, with 10 bases in the middle. The V gene's germline CDR1 is WNHNN and CDR2 SYGVQD (reference sequence). The CDR3 region is CASRPGLSTDTQYF. The CDR3 coding sequence is TGCGCCAGCAGACCCGGGCTAAGCACAGATACGCAGTATTTT.